This T cell receptor (beta chain) came from a study of control samples from healthy donors and cancer patients. V was cut by 3 bases and J by 0 bases, with 12 bases left in between. The germline V gene has CDR1 GTSNPN and CDR2 SVGIG (reference sequence). The CDR3 covers 14 residues. The data were produced by immunoSEQ multiplex PCR, yet TCRdb's version contains in-frame clones alone and is incomplete. The table shows about 140,000 clones, with almost 90% occurring only once. The receptor was derived from a man between 18 and 29 years old in good health. The sequenced material came from blood. This rearrangement joins TRBV30 to TRBJ2-7, with D possibly TRBD2 on 6 matching bases. The CDR3 protein is CAWSPGLISYEQYF. The CDR3 DNA reads as TGTGCCTGGAGCCCGGGACTTATCTCCTACGAGCAGTACTTC.